Each of the 18 T cell receptor beta chains below was sequenced from the same sample in a study of blood T cell repertoires in COVID-19. Profiled with immunoSEQ multiplex PCR; TCRdb holds only in-frame clones, not every one. This table holds approximately 230,000 clones, over 75% found once. Sequenced sample: PBMCs or T cells enriched from blood (not recorded which). These receptor sequences come from a man aged 40-50 years who had recovered from COVID-19.

The chain recombines TRBV7-3 with TRBJ1-3, with TRBD1 matching 8 bases. The CDR3 has 18 residues. Looked up from germline, CDR1 is SGHTA and CDR2 is FQGTGA. With V trimmed by 4 bases and J by 3 bases, 14 bases remained unmatched. For the CDR3, the DNA is TGTGCCAGCAGCTCTTCCGCCGATCGACAGGGGTATGGAAACACCATATATTTT. Translated: CASSSSADRQGYGNTIYF.

This clone was recorded once. This chain uses TRBV20-1 with TRBJ1-5; weak D call: TRBD1 (5 bases). Germline values: CDR1 DFQATT, CDR2 SNEGSKA (reference sequence). The CDR3 contains 14 residues. Trimming took 3 bases from V and 4 from J, leaving 13 bases between them. The CDR3 reads CSASRGNGNQPQHF. The CDR3 nucleotides are TGCAGTGCTAGTCGGGGGAATGGGAATCAGCCCCAGCATTTT.

The rearrangement links TRBV18 to TRBJ2-5; possible D gene TRBD2, 5 bases. The CDR3 spans 13 residues. Germline-derived CDR1 and CDR2 are KGHSH and LQKENI. V lost 4 bases, J lost 3 bases, and 9 bases lay in between. The CDR3 sequence: CASSRSVEETQYF. In nucleotides, the CDR3 is TGTGCCAGCTCACGTAGCGTTGAAGAGACCCAGTACTTC.

A note on this clone: The junction shows a germline mismatch at one end, possibly a read error. V is TRBV7-7 and J is TRBJ2-3; 16 positions agree with TRBD2. This CDR3 comprises 18 residues. Germline V CDR1 and CDR2: SSHAT, FNYEAQ (reference sequence). The chain's CDR3 is CASSPAGTSGGAADTQYF. The CDR3 DNA sequence: TGTGCTAGCAGCCCCGCCGGGACTAGCGGGGGGGCCGCAGATACGCAGTATTTT.

The J gene is TRBJ2-5, the V gene TRBV9; the D gene is possibly TRBD1 (6 bases). Trimming stripped 3 bases from V and 5 bases from J, with 17 bases between. CDR3 length: 15 residues. Germline values: CDR1 SGDLS, CDR2 YYNGEE. The CDR3 DNA reads TGTGCCAGCAGCGAGACGGCAGGGGAGTGGGAGACCCAGTACTTC. This sequence encodes CASSETAGEWETQYF.

This clone appeared once. The chain employs TRBV6-5 and TRBJ1-2, with D unresolved. The CDR3 has 14 amino acids. V was cut by 2 bases and J by 4 bases, with 11 bases left in between. Germline values: CDR1 MNHEY, CDR2 SVGAGI. CDR3 bases: TGTGCCAGCAGTTACGGCGGCAGCCCCTATGGCTACACCTTC. Amino acid sequence: CASSYGGSPYGYTF.

This chain uses TRBV21-1 with TRBJ1-2; the tabulated D call, TRBD1, remains unverified against the DNA. TRBV21-1 is a recognized pseudogene. This CDR3 comprises 13 residues. The CDR3 DNA reads TGTGCCTTACGAGGGCAGGGGGCTTGGGGCTACACCTTC. As protein: CALRGQGAWGYTF.

The chain carries TRBV6-5 and TRBJ2-7, with TRBD1 matching 7 bases. V lost 6 bases and J lost 5; bases outside the gene matches: 10. CDR1 is MNHEY, CDR2 SVGAGI, per germline. The CDR3 totals 14 residues. CDR3 sequence reads: CASSPPDRVHEQYF. The CDR3 DNA follows: TGTGCCAGCAGCCCACCTGACAGGGTCCACGAGCAGTACTTC.

The chain uses TRBV7-9 and TRBJ2-1; TRBD2 matches 12 bases. The CDR3 runs to 15 residues. The germline gives CDR1 SEHNR, CDR2 FQNEAQ (reference sequence). Unmatched junction bases numbered 4, after V lost 7 bases and J lost 3 bases. CDR3 sequence reads: CASTETSGGYNEQFF. DNA of the CDR3: TGTGCCAGCACCGAGACTAGCGGGGGCTACAATGAGCAGTTCTTC.

The J gene is TRBJ1-2, the V gene TRBV7-9; D perhaps matches TRBD1 (6 bases). Trimming cost V 5 bases and J 2 bases, with 12 bases left between them. Germline V CDR1 and CDR2: SEHNR, FQNEAQ (reference sequence). The CDR3 is made up of 14 amino acids. The CDR3 is CASSPGAENYGYTF. The CDR3 DNA reads as TGTGCCAGCAGCCCAGGGGCAGAAAACTATGGCTACACCTTC.

The V call is TRBV27, the J call TRBJ1-3, with a weak D call TRBD1 (6 bases). Germline CDR1 is MNHEY and CDR2 is SMNVEV (reference sequence). The ends were cut back, 3 bases at V and 7 bases at J, with 10 bases in the middle. The CDR3 runs to 13 residues. The CDR3 spells CASSLDSINTIYF. Here the CDR3 DNA reads TGTGCCAGCAGTTTGGACAGCATTAACACCATATATTTT.

The sample holds a few counts of this clone. The CDR3 bases are TGTGCCAGCAGTTGGACAGGTGAAGAGACCCAGTACTTC. Its protein product is CASSWTGEETQYF. J is TRBJ2-5 and V is TRBV7-3; 7 bases agree with TRBD1. The V and J ends lost 6 bases and 3 bases, in that order; junction bases with no gene match: 4. Germline assignment: CDR1 SGHTA and CDR2 FQGTGA. The CDR3 loop spans 13 amino acids.

V gene TRBV7-3 combines with J gene TRBJ2-7; TRBD1 matches at 9 bases. Germline V CDR1 and CDR2: SGHTA, FQGTGA. V was clipped by 5 bases and J by 7 bases; unmatched bases: 6. This CDR3 spans 13 amino acids. The CDR3 DNA is TGTGCCAGCAGCACGTACGACAGGGGGGAGCAGTACTTC. Its translation: CASSTYDRGEQYF.

The chain links TRBV5-1 to TRBJ1-1; D is unresolved. Germline-derived CDR1 and CDR2 are SGHRS and YFSETQ. With 3 bases removed from V and 1 base from J, the gap between germline ends came to 13 bases. The CDR3 is 15 amino acids. The DNA for the CDR3 is TGCGCCAGCAGCTCACTTCGAGGAGGGAACACTGAAGCTTTCTTT. This sequence encodes CASSSLRGGNTEAFF.

The chain is built from TRBV4-3 and TRBJ1-5; D unclear. The CDR3 covers 15 residues. V was cut by 0 bases and J by 8 bases, with 14 bases left in between. The germline CDR1 and CDR2 sequences are LGHNA and YSLEER. CDR3 nucleotide sequence: TGCGCCAGCAGCCAAGATCTTACGGGAGCTAAGCCCCAGCATTTT. Translated, it gives CASSQDLTGAKPQHF.

This chain joins TRBV13 and TRBJ2-5, with 14 bases lining up with TRBD2. CDR3 length equals 16 residues. Trimming removed 3 bases from V and 5 bases from J; junction bases left unmatched: 5. Germline V gene lookup returns CDR1 PRHDT and CDR2 FYEKMQ (reference sequence). CDR3 protein: CASSFSTSGRAETQYF. CDR3 bases: TGTGCCAGCAGCTTTTCGACTAGCGGGAGGGCTGAGACCCAGTACTTC. The full variable domain, completed using reference TRBV13 and TRBJ2-5, is AAGVIQSPRHLIKEKRETATLKCYPIPRHDTVYWYQQGPGQDPQFLISFYEKMQSDKGSIPDRFSAQQFSDYHSELNMSSLELGDSALYFCASSFSTSGRAETQYFGPGTRLLVL.

This clone has only one observation. One end of the junction varies from germline; a read error may be responsible. The chain carries TRBV30 and TRBJ1-1; maybe TRBD1 (5 bases). Germline CDR1 reads GTSNPN; CDR2 reads SVGIG (reference sequence). The CDR3 consists of 11 residues. CDR3 residues: CAWSLFRGRGF. CDR3 DNA sequence: TGTGCCTGGAGTTTGTTTCGTGGTAGGGGATTT.

This chain connects TRBV27 to TRBJ1-1, with unresolved D. Trimming stripped 5 bases from V and 4 bases from J, with 17 bases between. CDR1 is MNHEY, CDR2 SMNVEV, per germline (reference sequence). The CDR3 covers 15 residues. The CDR3 DNA is TGTGCCAGCAGTCCCCGGACGGTGGAGGGCACTGAAGCTTTCTTT. This sequence encodes CASSPRTVEGTEAFF.